This record looks at one T cell receptor (beta chain) sequence and its context. CDR3 length equals 18 residues. Per the germline V gene, CDR1 is SEHNR and CDR2 is FQNEAQ (reference sequence). V lost 5 bases, J lost 2 bases, and 17 bases stayed unmatched. This sample was included in a study of graft-versus-host responses after intestinal transplantation. At the level of the study: Tacrolimus plus steroids were given to all recipients for two to three years, preceded by anti-thymocyte globulin induction.

TCRdb keeps only in-frame clones here, not all; method: immunoSEQ multiplex PCR. The sample comprises 65,000 to 85,000 clones, around nine tenths of which are singletons, and roughly 6.3% rests with the top ten. The sequencing here drew on bone marrow, taken almost 750 days after intestinal transplantation. This chain links TRBV7-9 with TRBJ1-2; 7 nucleotides match TRBD1. This receptor was identified in a human patient who received an intestinal transplant, so some T cells may come from the graft donor. The CDR3: CASSHPLRGGGRNYGYTF. For the CDR3, the DNA is TGTGCCAGCAGCCATCCCCTCCGTGGAGGGGGCCGAAACTATGGCTACACCTTC.